Below, one T cell receptor beta chain is given with its context. Its antigen is still unknown. A junction end diverges from the germline sequence, so it may reflect a read error. These data originate in a study of tumor-infiltrating lymphocytes in primary liver carcinoma. Study information: Read depth, roughly 3.5 to 7.13 million productive TCRbeta reads, did not differ significantly between tissues.

Co-extraction yielded RNA and DNA from about 20-30 mg of unsorted bulk tissue. Making TCR beta cDNA involved around 520 ng total RNA and a constant-region primer. Libraries of TCR beta came from three nested multiplex PCR rounds with slightly modified ARM-PCR. TCRdb ran MiXCR on the multiplex PCR reads and lists one entry per CDR3 protein. This sample has more than 20,000 distinct CDR3 sequences; approximately 79% occur once, and the top ten carry roughly two fifths. Overall study findings and caveats: Compared with blood, tumor repertoires held significantly more in their top 250 clones. Tumor-adjacent and tumor-blood pairs overlapped less than tumor region pairs did. Top clones occupying all five tumor regions numbered only about 7-24%.

This sequence was found in a man aged 40-50 years with primary liver carcinoma and hepatitis B virus infection. The specimen was liver tumor tissue from sampling region 1. The subset denotes: tumor region T1, superior pole.

For the CDR3, the DNA is TGTGCCAGTAGCTTTGCGGGATCGAACACCGGTGAGCTGCTTTTT. As protein: CASSFAGSNTGELLF. This chain uses TRBV11-2 with TRBJ2-2; weak D call: TRBD2 (6 bases). Germline CDR1 reads SGHAT; CDR2 reads FQNNGV. The CDR3 has 15 residues.